The clone carrying this T cell receptor beta chain came up a few times. The sample comes from a study of T cells in Graves' hyperthyroidism and ophthalmopathy. The wider study: The initial diagnosis was the point when peripheral blood was collected, ahead of any treatment.

Lactation, pregnancy, other autoimmune disease or uncontrolled infection led to exclusion of patients. Cells are PBMCs isolated from approximately 9.2 ml of fresh blood. The source material, RNA transcripts, was used to amplify TCR beta CDR3 regions. First-round RT-PCR with HTBI primers amplified the TCR CDR3 region. TCRdb ran MiXCR on the multiplex PCR reads and lists one entry per CDR3 protein. The sample contains 300,000 to 450,000 distinct CDR3 sequences, approximately 18% of which appear only once. Trimming pared 6 bases from V and 1 base from J, leaving 7 bases between. CDR3 length equals 13 residues. Germline CDR1 reads LNHDA; CDR2 reads SQIVND (reference sequence).

This receptor was identified in a woman in her 30s with Graves' hyperthyroidism that later progressed to Graves' ophthalmopathy. The specimen was blood. The chain has TRBV19 and TRBJ1-5; D remains unclear. CDR3 bases: TGTGCCAGTAGAATCATGAGCAATCAGCCCCAGCATTTT. Its translation: CASRIMSNQPQHF.